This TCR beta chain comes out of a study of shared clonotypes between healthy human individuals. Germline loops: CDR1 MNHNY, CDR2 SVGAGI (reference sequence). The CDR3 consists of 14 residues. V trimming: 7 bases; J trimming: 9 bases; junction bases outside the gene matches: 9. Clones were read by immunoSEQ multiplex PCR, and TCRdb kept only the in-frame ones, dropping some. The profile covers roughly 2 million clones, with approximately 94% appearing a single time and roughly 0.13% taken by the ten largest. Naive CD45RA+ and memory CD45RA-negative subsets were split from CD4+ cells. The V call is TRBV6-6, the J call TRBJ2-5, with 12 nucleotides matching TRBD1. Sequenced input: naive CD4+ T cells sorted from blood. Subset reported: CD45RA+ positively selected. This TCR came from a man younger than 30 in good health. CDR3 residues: CASIQTGTGGPQYF. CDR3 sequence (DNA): TGTGCCAGCATACAAACCGGGACAGGGGGCCCCCAGTACTTC.